This TCR beta chain was documented in a study of blood T cell repertoires in COVID-19. Study details: Italy, Spain and the United States were the sources of the convalescent and acute COVID-19 samples. PBMCs, B-cell-depleted T cells, or T cells were the source of the cDNA or gDNA that made up the material.

Source study methods: Estimates of nucleated cell counts were drawn from the amplification of reference gene primers. Repertoires were generated with immunoSEQ multiplex PCR, while TCRdb's copy carries only in-frame clones and drops some. V, J and clone size are taken as reported in that table, and D and trimming were inferred from the DNA itself. The sample has about 200,000 clones, 85% to 90% seen once; the top ten hold 3% to 3.5%. V shed 0 bases and J shed 2 bases, with 12 bases lying between them. Germline CDR1 is LGHDT and CDR2 is YNNKEL (reference sequence). CDR3 length: 16 amino acids. This clone appeared once.

Specimen: peripheral blood. This sequence originates from a man in his sixties with acute or convalescent COVID-19. This chain links TRBV3-1 (or the pseudogene TRBV3-2) with TRBJ2-3; D gene ambiguous. The CDR3 DNA reads as TGTGCCAGCAGCCAAGATGAGGCGGAAGACACAGATACGCAGTATTTT. Amino acids: CASSQDEAEDTDTQYF.